A selection of T cell receptor beta chains follows, all from one sample in a study of memory CD4+ T cells and cytomegalovirus serostatus. Sequenced by immunoSEQ multiplex PCR; TCRdb stores in-frame clones only, minus some. This table has under 45,000 clones, approximately 84% appearing once. Input material: memory CD4+ T cells from blood. The receptors come from an adult in good health and CMV-seronegative. Both conserved end residues are part of each CDR3. The D gene is left open where the match is weak. Clone size is stated in some rows and not others, as once, few, many or a class when expanded.

v_gene	j_gene	abundance	d_gene	CDR3nt	CDR3aa
TRBV19	TRBJ1-2	NA	TRBD1	TGTGCCAGTAGTCCTAGGGACAGAGGCTATGGCTACACCTTC	CASSPRDRGYGYTF
TRBV5-6	TRBJ2-2	NA	TRBD1	TGTGCCAGCAGCATCCGGACAGGCCGAACCGGGGAGCTGTTTTTT	CASSIRTGRTGELFF
TRBV29-1	TRBJ2-7	NA	NA	TGCAGCGTCCAATTTACCTCCTACGAGCAGTACTTC	CSVQFTSYEQYF
TRBV11-2	TRBJ1-6	NA	NA	TGTGCCAGCAGCAGCACCGGTCCGCCGTTGTATAATTCACCCCTCCACTTT	CASSSTGPPLYNSPLHF
TRBV30	TRBJ1-5	NA	TRBD1	TGTGCCTGGAGTGTCCGGGACAGGACTAATCAGCCCCAGCATTTT	CAWSVRDRTNQPQHF
TRBV2	TRBJ1-2	once	NA	TGTGCCAGCAGTAAGCAAGCCTTTAACTATGGCTACACCTTC	CASSKQAFNYGYTF
TRBV6-1	TRBJ2-1	NA	NA	TGTGCCAGCAGTGAACTAGATAGGTTTAAGCAGTTCTTC	CASSELDRFKQFF
TRBV28	TRBJ1-2	NA	NA	TGTGCCACCATCCCTGTCTCCAGGGGCGGGTTCAACTATGGCTACACCTTC	CATIPVSRGGFNYGYTF
TRBV13	TRBJ1-6	NA	TRBD1	TGTGCCAGCAAAAAGCAAACAGGGGGAGAATCACCCCTCCACTTT	CASKKQTGGESPLHF
TRBV6-4	TRBJ2-1	NA	TRBD2	TGTGCCAGCAGAGACCCGACCCAGACTAGCGGGGGCCGAGCCTTTTACAATGAGCAGTTCTTC	CASRDPTQTSGGRAFYNEQFF
TRBV18	TRBJ2-3	NA	NA	TGTGCCAGCTCACCAGGATCCTCTCTGGTTACGCAGTATTTT	CASSPGSSLVTQYF
TRBV6-1	TRBJ1-2	NA	NA	TGTGCCAGCAGTGACACTAACTATGGCTACACCTTC	CASSDTNYGYTF
TRBV25-1	TRBJ2-7	NA	TRBD1	TGTGCCAGCAACCCGGGACAGGGGGCCTACGAGCAGTACTTC	CASNPGQGAYEQYF
TRBV29-1	TRBJ2-3	NA	NA	TGCAGCGTTGAAGTAAACCCTAGCCGAGATACGCAGTATTTT	CSVEVNPSRDTQYF
TRBV30	TRBJ1-1	few	NA	TGTGCCTGGAGTGTACGGCAGCCTCTCAACACTGAAGCTTTCTTT	CAWSVRQPLNTEAFF